The T cell receptor beta chain described here comes from a study of shared clonotypes between healthy human individuals. About the study: The donors, a couple of women and a few men, were aged 18 to 49. Three plates were used per donor for CD4 naive, three for CD4 memory, two for CD8 naive and one for CD8 memory.

Libraries were prepared by immunoSEQ multiplex PCR; TCRdb keeps only in-frame clonotypes and omits some of them. In the table there are roughly 1,800,000 clones, about 95% of which are singletons. Naive-designated CD8 cells lacked CD45RO, were positively enriched for CCR7, and omitted terminally differentiated effector memory CD45RA+ cells. Germline values: CDR1 MDHEN, CDR2 SYDVKM. The CDR3 totals 14 residues. J gave up 6 bases and V 3 bases, and 7 bases lay outside the gene matches. This rearrangement joins TRBV28 to TRBJ2-7, with 8 bases that match TRBD1. Sequencing was performed on naive CD8+ T cells sorted from blood. This TCR derives from a man younger than 35 in good health. The CDR3 protein is CASSFGTGPIEQYF. The CDR3 bases are TGTGCCAGCAGTTTCGGGACAGGACCGATCGAGCAGTACTTC. The full variable domain, its missing parts supplied by reference TRBV28 and TRBJ2-7, is DVKVTQSSRYLVKRTGEKVFLECVQDMDHENMFWYRQDPGLGLRLIYFSYDVKMKEKGDIPEGYSVSREKKERFSLILESASTNQTSMYLCASSFGTGPIEQYFGPGTRLTVT.